One and the same sample provided the 4 T cell receptor beta chains below, sequenced in a study of T cells in localized non-small cell lung cancer. Profiled with immunoSEQ multiplex PCR; TCRdb holds only in-frame clones, not every one. Counted here are 30,000 to 45,000 clones, 80% to 90% occurring once; the ten biggest clones make up less than 3.5%. The sample was peripheral blood, taken before any cancer treatment. These receptors were taken from a woman aged 40 to 75 with stage I lung adenocarcinoma.

The rearrangement joins TRBV5-1 to TRBJ2-1; D not certain. Germline V CDR1 and CDR2: SGHRS, YFSETQ. Trimming stripped 0 bases from V and 0 bases from J, with 7 bases between. This CDR3 contains 15 residues. DNA for the CDR3: TGCGCCAGCAGCTTGGGGGGATACTCCTACAATGAGCAGTTCTTC. Amino acid sequence: CASSLGGYSYNEQFF.

In this sample, this clone turned up once. The chain joins TRBV28 to TRBJ2-1; 7 nucleotides agree with TRBD1. This CDR3 contains 15 residues. After removal of 8 bases from V and 0 bases from J, the junction contained 7 bases not matched to a gene. Germline CDR1 is MDHEN and CDR2 is SYDVKM. CDR3 coding DNA: TGTGCCAGCGGACTGACAGGGACCTCCTACAATGAGCAGTTCTTC. This encodes CASGLTGTSYNEQFF.

This chain connects TRBV2 to TRBJ2-1; 15 nucleotides match TRBD2. CDR3 length equals 15 residues. V dropped 3 bases and J dropped 13; count of bases not matched to a gene: 7. Germline V CDR1 and CDR2: SNHLY, FYNNEI. The CDR3 nucleotides read TGTGCCAGCAGTGAGAATGGACTAGCGGGAGGGGGACAGTTCTTC. This translates into CASSENGLAGGGQFF.

This chain uses TRBV7-8 with TRBJ2-3; D perhaps matches TRBD2 (6 bases). The CDR3 covers 16 residues. Germline CDR1 and CDR2: SGHVS and FQNEAQ. The V gene lost 1 base and the J gene lost 0 bases, with 11 bases spanning the gap. The CDR3 sequence: CASSLDSGSSTDTQYF. The CDR3 DNA reads as TGTGCCAGCAGCTTAGATAGCGGATCTAGCACAGATACGCAGTATTTT.